These T cell receptor beta chains were read from a single sample in a study of TIL therapy for anti-PD-1-resistant metastatic lung cancer. Profiled with immunoSEQ multiplex PCR; TCRdb holds only in-frame clones, not every one. Altogether 50,000 to 60,000 clones are present, approximately 78% being singletons, with the ten largest covering under 3%. The sequenced sample was blood, obtained at baseline. The origin of the receptors is a person aged 25-85 years with non-small cell lung cancer. CDR3s include the opening cysteine and the closing phenylalanine or tryptophan. The order of the fields is D gene, CDR3 length, clone size, J gene, V gene, CDR3 protein, CDR3 DNA. A D gene is named only where the DNA matches it firmly. Clone sizes are given selectively: once, few, many, or a class where the clone is expanded.

d_gene: -
len: 16
abundance: -
j_gene: TRBJ2-2
v_gene: TRBV21-1
CDR3aa: CASSKAKKEGNGELFF
CDR3nt: TGTGCCAGCAGCAAAGCGAAAAAGGAGGGGAATGGGGAGCTGTTTTTT

d_gene: -
len: 16
abundance: -
j_gene: TRBJ1-2
v_gene: TRBV19
CDR3aa: CASSIRTDLNNYGYTF
CDR3nt: TGTGCCAGTAGTATTCGGACAGATTTAAACAACTATGGCTACACCTTC

d_gene: TRBD1
len: 13
abundance: -
j_gene: TRBJ2-7
v_gene: TRBV10-3
CDR3aa: CAIGQGAGYEQYF
CDR3nt: TGTGCCATCGGCCAGGGGGCAGGCTACGAGCAGTACTTC

d_gene: -
len: 14
abundance: few
j_gene: TRBJ2-5
v_gene: TRBV4-3
CDR3aa: CASSQGFSFETQYF
CDR3nt: TGCGCCAGCAGCCAAGGATTCTCGTTTGAGACCCAGTACTTC

d_gene: TRBD2
len: 17
abundance: -
j_gene: TRBJ2-1
v_gene: TRBV3-1/TRBV3-2
CDR3aa: CASSWLAGGPSYNEQFF
CDR3nt: TGTGCCAGCAGCTGGCTAGCGGGAGGGCCGTCCTACAATGAGCAGTTCTTC

d_gene: TRBD1
len: 15
abundance: -
j_gene: TRBJ1-2
v_gene: TRBV6-4
CDR3aa: CASRSGTGGRYGYTF
CDR3nt: TGTGCCAGCAGATCCGGGACAGGTGGGCGCTATGGCTACACCTTC

d_gene: -
len: 13
abundance: -
j_gene: TRBJ1-5
v_gene: TRBV19
CDR3aa: CASSIEGGQPQHF
CDR3nt: TGTGCCAGTAGTATAGAGGGAGGACAGCCCCAGCATTTT

d_gene: -
len: 14
abundance: -
j_gene: TRBJ2-2
v_gene: TRBV5-1
CDR3aa: CASKTGSNTGELFF
CDR3nt: TGCGCCAGTAAAACAGGTTCTAACACCGGGGAGCTGTTTTTT

d_gene: -
len: 15
abundance: once
j_gene: TRBJ2-5
v_gene: TRBV7-3
CDR3aa: CASSLVGGRVETQYF
CDR3nt: TGTGCCAGCAGCTTAGTGGGGGGGCGCGTGGAGACCCAGTACTTC

d_gene: -
len: 12
abundance: -
j_gene: TRBJ1-5
v_gene: TRBV7-6
CDR3aa: CASSPTRGPQHF
CDR3nt: TGTGCCAGCAGCCCTACACGAGGGCCCCAGCATTTT

d_gene: -
len: 12
abundance: -
j_gene: TRBJ2-5
v_gene: TRBV11-2
CDR3aa: CASSLSWTHQYF
CDR3nt: TGTGCCAGCAGCTTAAGTTGGACTCACCAGTACTTC

d_gene: -
len: 13
abundance: -
j_gene: TRBJ1-2
v_gene: TRBV28
CDR3aa: CASSPSTGYGYTF
CDR3nt: TGTGCCAGCAGTCCGTCGACTGGCTATGGCTACACCTTC

d_gene: -
len: 14
abundance: -
j_gene: TRBJ2-3
v_gene: TRBV7-9
CDR3aa: CASSLTLSTDTQYF
CDR3nt: TGTGCCAGCAGCTTAACTCTGTCCACAGATACGCAGTATTTT

d_gene: -
len: 14
abundance: -
j_gene: TRBJ1-4
v_gene: TRBV5-1
CDR3aa: CASSLEGGGEKLFF
CDR3nt: TGCGCCAGCAGCTTGGAAGGGGGAGGCGAAAAACTGTTTTTT

d_gene: -
len: 15
abundance: -
j_gene: TRBJ2-7
v_gene: TRBV20-1
CDR3aa: CSASAVGDTTYEQYF
CDR3nt: TGCAGTGCTAGTGCCGTAGGGGACACGACCTACGAGCAGTACTTC

d_gene: -
len: 13
abundance: -
j_gene: TRBJ2-1
v_gene: TRBV28
CDR3aa: CASSLGGTNEQFF
CDR3nt: TGTGCCAGCAGTTTAGGGGGAACCAATGAGCAGTTCTTC

d_gene: TRBD1
len: 15
abundance: -
j_gene: TRBJ2-7
v_gene: TRBV7-2
CDR3aa: CASQHSGTGDYEQYF
CDR3nt: TGTGCCAGCCAGCATAGCGGGACAGGGGACTACGAGCAGTACTTC

d_gene: -
len: 11
abundance: -
j_gene: TRBJ2-7
v_gene: TRBV20-1
CDR3aa: CSASRGWEQYF
CDR3nt: TGCAGTGCTAGCAGGGGCTGGGAGCAGTACTTC

d_gene: -
len: 11
abundance: -
j_gene: TRBJ1-4
v_gene: TRBV5-8
CDR3aa: CASSLPRKLFF
CDR3nt: TGTGCCAGCAGCTTGCCTAGGAAACTGTTTTTT

d_gene: TRBD1
len: 15
abundance: -
j_gene: TRBJ1-1
v_gene: TRBV28
CDR3aa: CASSATGAPNTEAFF
CDR3nt: TGTGCCAGCAGTGCCACAGGGGCGCCGAACACTGAAGCTTTCTTT

d_gene: -
len: 13
abundance: few
j_gene: TRBJ1-2
v_gene: TRBV12-3/TRBV12-4
CDR3aa: CASSLEGGRDATF
CDR3nt: TGTGCCAGCAGTTTAGAGGGGGGCAGGGATGCGACCTTC

d_gene: -
len: 12
abundance: -
j_gene: TRBJ1-2
v_gene: TRBV27
CDR3aa: CASRTEGYGYTF
CDR3nt: TGTGCCAGCAGGACCGAGGGCTATGGCTACACCTTC

d_gene: -
len: 16
abundance: -
j_gene: TRBJ1-1
v_gene: TRBV5-4
CDR3aa: CASSTGTGGANTEAFF
CDR3nt: TGTGCCAGCAGCACCGGGACTGGGGGGGCTAACACTGAAGCTTTCTTT

d_gene: -
len: 14
abundance: -
j_gene: TRBJ2-7
v_gene: TRBV27
CDR3aa: CASTDLKLIYEQYF
CDR3nt: TGTGCCAGCACGGACCTAAAGCTGATCTACGAGCAGTACTTC

d_gene: TRBD2
len: 17
abundance: -
j_gene: TRBJ2-5
v_gene: TRBV7-7
CDR3aa: CASSLEVSASGIGTQYF
CDR3nt: TGTGCTAGCAGCTTAGAGGTTTCGGCTAGCGGGATCGGGACCCAGTACTTC

d_gene: -
len: 15
abundance: -
j_gene: TRBJ2-1
v_gene: TRBV5-8
CDR3aa: CASRLGGGPYNEQFF
CDR3nt: TGTGCCAGCAGATTGGGAGGGGGCCCCTACAATGAGCAGTTCTTC

d_gene: TRBD1
len: 19
abundance: -
j_gene: TRBJ2-7
v_gene: TRBV4-1
CDR3aa: CASSQYLPGSGTGAYEQYF
CDR3nt: TGCGCCAGCAGCCAATATCTTCCAGGCTCCGGGACAGGGGCCTACGAGCAGTACTTC

d_gene: TRBD2
len: 15
abundance: -
j_gene: TRBJ2-1
v_gene: TRBV10-2
CDR3aa: CASSELGLAYNEQFF
CDR3nt: TGCGCCAGCAGTGAACTGGGACTAGCGTACAATGAGCAGTTCTTC

d_gene: TRBD1
len: 14
abundance: -
j_gene: TRBJ1-2
v_gene: TRBV19
CDR3aa: CASSPDRVNYGYTF
CDR3nt: TGTGCCAGTAGTCCGGACAGGGTGAACTATGGCTACACCTTC

d_gene: -
len: 16
abundance: -
j_gene: TRBJ2-3
v_gene: TRBV4-3
CDR3aa: CASSQDRTPGPDTQYF
CDR3nt: TGCGCCAGCAGCCAAGACCGAACCCCAGGGCCAGATACGCAGTATTTT

d_gene: -
len: 14
abundance: -
j_gene: TRBJ2-7
v_gene: TRBV6-6
CDR3aa: CASRTGQSSYEQYF
CDR3nt: TGTGCCAGCAGAACAGGGCAAAGCTCCTACGAGCAGTACTTC

d_gene: -
len: 15
abundance: -
j_gene: TRBJ1-2
v_gene: TRBV27
CDR3aa: CASSRYSSANYGYTF
CDR3nt: TGTGCCAGCAGTCGCTACAGCTCAGCTAACTATGGCTACACCTTC

d_gene: -
len: 13
abundance: -
j_gene: TRBJ2-7
v_gene: TRBV27
CDR3aa: CARPRGPREEQYF
CDR3nt: TGTGCCAGGCCCCGGGGACCGAGGGAAGAGCAGTACTTC